Listed below are T cell receptor beta chains from one sample, sequenced in a study of CD8+CD57+ T cells in acquired aplastic anemia. TCRdb analysed the reads with MiXCR anew, one entry per CDR3 protein. The table has approximately 190,000 distinct CDR3 sequences, nearly 50% seen once. The sequenced sample was sorted CD4+, CD8+, or CD8+CD57+ T cells (not recorded which) from PBMCs. Receptors originate from a human donor with aplastic anemia. CDR3s include the opening cysteine and the closing phenylalanine or tryptophan. Fields, in order: J gene, D gene, V gene, clone size, CDR3 protein, CDR3 DNA. D genes are given only for firm matches. Size is omitted from some rows. Given values are once, few, many or a class for expanded clones.

J gene: TRBJ2-1
D gene: .
V gene: TRBV20-1
clone size: .
CDR3 protein: CSVGGGKYEQFF
CDR3 DNA: TGCAGTGTAGGAGGGGGGAAATACGAGCAGTTCTTC

J gene: TRBJ1-2
D gene: TRBD1
V gene: TRBV7-9
clone size: .
CDR3 protein: CASSSRTGFDYTF
CDR3 DNA: TGTGCCAGCAGCTCGCGGACAGGTTTCGACTACACCTTC

J gene: TRBJ2-1
D gene: TRBD2
V gene: TRBV10-3
clone size: few
CDR3 protein: CAISDKTSGSNEQFF
CDR3 DNA: TGTGCCATCAGTGACAAGACTAGCGGGAGCAATGAGCAGTTCTTC

J gene: TRBJ1-2
D gene: .
V gene: TRBV20-1
clone size: .
CDR3 protein: CRLGAAPLNYGYTF
CDR3 DNA: TGCAGGTTGGGGGCAGCACCCCTGAACTATGGCTACACCTTC

J gene: TRBJ2-7
D gene: .
V gene: TRBV7-2
clone size: .
CDR3 protein: CASSNAPSYEQYF
CDR3 DNA: TGTGCCAGCAGCAACGCCCCCTCCTACGAGCAGTACTTC

J gene: TRBJ2-7
D gene: .
V gene: TRBV12-2
clone size: .
CDR3 protein: CASRPSGGSAYEQYF
CDR3 DNA: TGTGCAAGTCGCCCCAGTGGCGGGAGTGCCTACGAGCAGTACTTC

J gene: TRBJ1-2
D gene: TRBD1
V gene: TRBV29-1
clone size: .
CDR3 protein: CSVGTGTGFSNYGYTF
CDR3 DNA: TGCAGCGTGGGCACCGGGACAGGGTTCTCTAACTATGGCTACACCTTC

J gene: TRBJ1-2
D gene: TRBD1
V gene: TRBV10-3
clone size: many
CDR3 protein: CAMGQFNYGYTF
CDR3 DNA: TGTGCCATGGGACAGTTTAACTATGGCTACACCTTC

J gene: TRBJ2-7
D gene: TRBD2
V gene: TRBV10-3
clone size: many
CDR3 protein: CAISGEGYLSYEQYF
CDR3 DNA: TGTGCCATCAGTGGGGAGGGCTACCTCTCCTACGAGCAGTACTTC

J gene: TRBJ2-5
D gene: .
V gene: TRBV6-5
clone size: .
CDR3 protein: CASRYAPAHQETQYF
CDR3 DNA: TGTGCCAGCAGATATGCTCCAGCCCACCAAGAGACCCAGTACTTC

J gene: TRBJ1-1
D gene: .
V gene: TRBV29-1
clone size: many
CDR3 protein: CSVAGLMNTEAFF
CDR3 DNA: TGCAGCGTTGCCGGATTAATGAACACTGAAGCTTTCTTT

J gene: TRBJ2-1
D gene: TRBD2
V gene: TRBV7-2
clone size: .
CDR3 protein: CASSSVPGGSNEQFF
CDR3 DNA: TGTGCCAGCAGCTCCGTCCCGGGGGGGAGCAATGAGCAGTTCTTC

J gene: TRBJ1-5
D gene: .
V gene: TRBV6-5
clone size: .
CDR3 protein: CASSSGLAGVQTQHF
CDR3 DNA: TGTGCCAGCAGTTCGGGACTAGCGGGAGTTCAGACCCAGCATTTT

J gene: TRBJ2-1
D gene: .
V gene: TRBV2
clone size: .
CDR3 protein: CASSPASNEQFF
CDR3 DNA: TGTGCCAGCAGTCCCGCTTCGAATGAGCAGTTCTTC

J gene: TRBJ1-5
D gene: .
V gene: TRBV6-4
clone size: .
CDR3 protein: CASSEAPSNQPQHF
CDR3 DNA: TGTGCCAGCAGTGAGGCACCTAGCAATCAGCCCCAGCATTTT

J gene: TRBJ2-5
D gene: .
V gene: TRBV10-1
clone size: many
CDR3 protein: CASSVGGTALQETQYF
CDR3 DNA: TGCGCCAGCAGTGTTGGGGGAACGGCCCTTCAAGAGACCCAGTACTTC

J gene: TRBJ2-7
D gene: .
V gene: TRBV20-1
clone size: many
CDR3 protein: CSARVPRASDYEQYF
CDR3 DNA: TGCAGTGCTAGAGTTCCGAGGGCCTCCGACTACGAGCAGTACTTC

J gene: TRBJ2-1
D gene: .
V gene: TRBV11-1
clone size: .
CDR3 protein: CASSLTGLAGDEQFF
CDR3 DNA: TGTGCCAGCAGCTTAACGGGGCTAGCCGGCGATGAGCAGTTCTTC

J gene: TRBJ1-2
D gene: .
V gene: TRBV7-9
clone size: many
CDR3 protein: CASSGQRGHGYTF
CDR3 DNA: TGTGCCAGCAGCGGACAGAGGGGCCATGGCTACACCTTC

J gene: TRBJ1-6
D gene: .
V gene: TRBV4-3
clone size: .
CDR3 protein: CASSTRGTSPLHF
CDR3 DNA: TGCGCCAGCAGCACTAGGGGGACTTCACCCCTCCACTTT

J gene: TRBJ1-1
D gene: .
V gene: TRBV10-3
clone size: .
CDR3 protein: CATKFRAPGAGGAFF
CDR3 DNA: TGTGCCACCAAATTCCGGGCGCCAGGGGCCGGGGGAGCTTTCTTT

J gene: TRBJ2-5
D gene: .
V gene: TRBV6-2/TRBV6-3
clone size: .
CDR3 protein: CASSFKETQYF
CDR3 DNA: TGTGCCAGCAGTTTTAAAGAGACCCAGTACTTC

J gene: TRBJ2-5
D gene: .
V gene: TRBV10-3
clone size: .
CDR3 protein: CAISDPDAGNQETQYF
CDR3 DNA: TGTGCCATCAGTGATCCGGACGCCGGGAACCAAGAGACCCAGTACTTC

J gene: TRBJ2-3
D gene: .
V gene: TRBV11-2
clone size: once
CDR3 protein: CASREGSRILTDTQYF
CDR3 DNA: TGCGCCAGCAGAGAAGGATCCCGAATCCTAACAGATACGCAGTATTTT

J gene: TRBJ2-2
D gene: .
V gene: TRBV7-7
clone size: .
CDR3 protein: CASSLAFTGELFF
CDR3 DNA: TGTGCTAGCAGCTTAGCTTTTACCGGGGAGCTGTTTTTT

J gene: TRBJ1-3
D gene: .
V gene: TRBV27
clone size: .
CDR3 protein: CASSSHSGNTIYF
CDR3 DNA: TGTGCCAGCAGTTCTCACTCTGGAAACACCATATATTTT

J gene: TRBJ2-7
D gene: TRBD1
V gene: TRBV2
clone size: .
CDR3 protein: CASSHRDRAPYEQYF
CDR3 DNA: TGTGCCAGCAGTCACCGGGACAGGGCCCCCTACGAGCAGTACTTC

J gene: TRBJ2-7
D gene: TRBD1
V gene: TRBV2
clone size: .
CDR3 protein: CASSPWKQGGEQYF
CDR3 DNA: TGTGCCAGCAGCCCTTGGAAACAGGGGGGCGAGCAGTACTTC

J gene: TRBJ1-6
D gene: .
V gene: TRBV7-8
clone size: .
CDR3 protein: CASSAGEGFGSPLHF
CDR3 DNA: TGTGCCAGCAGTGCCGGGGAGGGGTTCGGCTCACCCCTCCACTTT

J gene: TRBJ2-5
D gene: .
V gene: TRBV5-1
clone size: many
CDR3 protein: CASSLMGVETQYF
CDR3 DNA: TGCGCCAGCAGCTTGATGGGGGTCGAGACCCAGTACTTC

J gene: TRBJ2-7
D gene: .
V gene: TRBV7-3
clone size: many
CDR3 protein: CASSLTPRLGLNEQYF
CDR3 DNA: TGTGCCAGCAGCTTAACTCCCCGCCTGGGCCTTAACGAGCAGTACTTC

J gene: TRBJ2-1
D gene: .
V gene: TRBV24-1
clone size: many
CDR3 protein: CATSDQVGEQFF
CDR3 DNA: TGTGCCACCAGTGATCAGGTGGGTGAGCAGTTCTTC

J gene: TRBJ2-1
D gene: TRBD1
V gene: TRBV2
clone size: .
CDR3 protein: CASSTGQLYNEQFF
CDR3 DNA: TGTGCCAGCAGTACGGGACAGCTATACAATGAGCAGTTCTTC

J gene: TRBJ2-7
D gene: TRBD2
V gene: TRBV6-5
clone size: many
CDR3 protein: CASSYSGGRNSYEQYF
CDR3 DNA: TGTGCCAGCAGTTACTCGGGCGGGAGAAACTCCTACGAGCAGTACTTC

J gene: TRBJ2-3
D gene: TRBD2
V gene: TRBV2
clone size: few
CDR3 protein: CASTRLAGGADTQYF
CDR3 DNA: TGTGCCAGCACCCGACTAGCGGGGGGAGCAGATACGCAGTATTTT

J gene: TRBJ1-2
D gene: .
V gene: TRBV7-2
clone size: many
CDR3 protein: CASSPGQPSGYTF
CDR3 DNA: TGTGCCAGCAGCCCCGGACAGCCTTCCGGCTACACCTTC

J gene: TRBJ2-5
D gene: TRBD1
V gene: TRBV24-1
clone size: many
CDR3 protein: CATSDRGQGGRTQYF
CDR3 DNA: TGTGCCACCAGTGATAGGGGACAGGGCGGTCGGACCCAGTACTTC